The 10 T cell receptor beta chains reported below all come from one sample, sequenced in a study of control samples from healthy donors and cancer patients. The protocol was immunoSEQ multiplex PCR, while the TCRdb copy is restricted to in-frame clones and leaves out a portion. The sample yields around 100,000 clones, about 90% seen once. Sample: blood. Receptors were obtained from a woman aged 45-65 years in good health.

The chain uses TRBV7-2 and TRBJ1-2, with a weak D call TRBD1 (6 bases). Germline CDR1 is SGHTA and CDR2 is FQGNSA. The CDR3 is 15 residues long. V gave up 1 base and J gave up 4 bases, with 13 bases separating them. CDR3 region: CASSLDLQGFYGYTF. The CDR3 coding sequence is TGTGCCAGCAGCTTAGATCTACAGGGATTCTATGGCTACACCTTC.

The V and J genes are TRBV19 and TRBJ2-1, with TRBD2 matching over 14 bases. Trimming removed 4 bases from V and 7 bases from J; junction bases left unmatched: 9. The CDR3 extends over 17 amino acids. In germline, CDR1 is LNHDA, CDR2 SQIVND (reference sequence). This chain's CDR3 is CASSRGLAGEERNEQFF. CDR3 in DNA: TGTGCCAGTAGTAGGGGACTAGCGGGAGAGGAACGGAATGAGCAGTTCTTC. The full variable domain, rest sourced from reference TRBV19 and TRBJ2-1, is DGGITQSPKYLFRKEGQNVTLSCEQNLNHDAMYWYRQDPGQGLRLIYYSQIVNDFQKGDIAEGYSVSREKKESFPLTVTSAQKNPTAFYLCASSRGLAGEERNEQFFGPGTRLTVL.

The rearrangement joins TRBV5-1 to TRBJ2-1; 12 positions agree with TRBD2. The germline gives CDR1 SGHRS, CDR2 YFSETQ. The CDR3 is 17 amino acids. With V trimmed by 0 bases and J by 2 bases, 3 bases remained unmatched. The CDR3 reads CASSLATSGRTYNEQFF. The CDR3 nucleotides read TGCGCCAGCAGCTTGGCCACTAGCGGGAGGACCTACAATGAGCAGTTCTTC.

The chain uses TRBV12-3 or TRBV12-4 and TRBJ1-4, with D possibly being TRBD1 (6 bases). CDR3 length: 12 amino acids. V dropped 6 bases and J dropped 8 bases, with 10 bases sitting between them. Here the CDR3 reads CASSRGHEKLFF. The DNA of the CDR3 is TGTGCCAGCAGCCGGGGGCACGAAAAACTGTTTTTT.

The chain is built from TRBV4-3 and TRBJ2-3; 8 bases are shared with TRBD2. The V gene end was trimmed by 3 bases and the J gene end by 4 bases; junction bases not matched to a gene: 6. Germline CDR1 is LGHNA and CDR2 is YSLEER. The CDR3 covers 15 residues. This chain's CDR3 is CASSQGVAGPDTQYF. CDR3 sequence (DNA): TGCGCCAGCAGCCAGGGGGTAGCGGGACCAGATACGCAGTATTTT.

The chain has TRBV6-1 and TRBJ1-5, with D perhaps matching TRBD1 (5 bases). CDR3 length equals 16 residues. Germline V lookup: CDR1 MNHNS, CDR2 SASEGT. With 1 base removed from V and 1 base from J, the gap between germline ends came to 11 bases. CDR3 sequence reads: CASSEGGFWSNQPQHF. The CDR3 coding sequence is TGTGCCAGCAGTGAAGGGGGCTTCTGGAGCAATCAGCCCCAGCATTTT.

The rearrangement links TRBV24-1 to TRBJ2-3; D is possibly TRBD1 or TRBD2 (5 bases each). This CDR3 is 15 amino acids long. V was pared by 4 bases and J by 6 bases, with 16 bases between. Germline CDR1 is KGHDR and CDR2 is SFDVKD. The CDR3 loop reads CATSDSGTPGDTQYF. CDR3 nucleotide sequence: TGTGCCACCAGTGACTCCGGGACCCCGGGGGATACGCAGTATTTT.

J is TRBJ2-5 and V is TRBV7-9; D not certain. The CDR3 has 14 residues. CDR1 is SEHNR and CDR2 is FQNEAQ in the germline V gene (reference sequence). Between the trimmed V and J ends, which lost 4 bases and 0 bases, there was a span of 9 bases. Here the CDR3 reads CASSWFGDQETQYF. The CDR3 DNA follows: TGTGCCAGCAGCTGGTTCGGTGACCAAGAGACCCAGTACTTC. Full variable domain (outside the CDR3, taken from reference TRBV7-9 and TRBJ2-5): DTGVSQNPRHKITKRGQNVTFRCDPISEHNRLYWYRQTLGQGPEFLTYFQNEAQLEKSRLLSDRFSAERPKGSFSTLEIQRTEQGDSAMYLCASSWFGDQETQYFGPGTRLLVL.

The chain links TRBV19 to TRBJ2-3, with TRBD2 as a possible D gene (6 bases). V lost 5 bases, J lost 4 bases, and 13 bases lay in between. The CDR3 totals 14 residues. From germline, CDR1 is LNHDA and CDR2 SQIVND (reference sequence). CDR3 bases: TGTGCCAGTAGTCGGGAGCCTGGGGCAGATACGCAGTATTTT. Its protein product is CASSREPGADTQYF. Looking up the rest from reference TRBV19 and TRBJ2-3 gives the full variable domain: DGGITQSPKYLFRKEGQNVTLSCEQNLNHDAMYWYRQDPGQGLRLIYYSQIVNDFQKGDIAEGYSVSREKKESFPLTVTSAQKNPTAFYLCASSREPGADTQYFGPGTRLTVL.

CDR3: CASSSRGVPNEQFF. CDR3 DNA: TGTGCCAGCAGCTCCCGGGGGGTCCCCAATGAGCAGTTCTTC. This chain joins TRBV6-6 and TRBJ2-1, with 7 bases matching TRBD2. Germline V gene sequence: CDR1 MNHNY, CDR2 SVGAGI (reference sequence). The trim removed 6 bases at V and 6 bases at J, leaving 8 bases unmatched. CDR3 length equals 14 residues.